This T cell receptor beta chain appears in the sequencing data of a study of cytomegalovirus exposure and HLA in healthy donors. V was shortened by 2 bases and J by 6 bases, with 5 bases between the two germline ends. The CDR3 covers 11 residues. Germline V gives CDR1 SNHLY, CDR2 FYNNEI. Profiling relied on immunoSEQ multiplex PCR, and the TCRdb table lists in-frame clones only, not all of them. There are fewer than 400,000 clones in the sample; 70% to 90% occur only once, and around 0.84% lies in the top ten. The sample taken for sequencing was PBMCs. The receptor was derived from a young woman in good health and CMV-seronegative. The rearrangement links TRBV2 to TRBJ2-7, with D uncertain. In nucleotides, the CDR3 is TGTGCCAGCAGTGAACTCCTCGAGCAGTACTTC. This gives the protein CASSELLEQYF.